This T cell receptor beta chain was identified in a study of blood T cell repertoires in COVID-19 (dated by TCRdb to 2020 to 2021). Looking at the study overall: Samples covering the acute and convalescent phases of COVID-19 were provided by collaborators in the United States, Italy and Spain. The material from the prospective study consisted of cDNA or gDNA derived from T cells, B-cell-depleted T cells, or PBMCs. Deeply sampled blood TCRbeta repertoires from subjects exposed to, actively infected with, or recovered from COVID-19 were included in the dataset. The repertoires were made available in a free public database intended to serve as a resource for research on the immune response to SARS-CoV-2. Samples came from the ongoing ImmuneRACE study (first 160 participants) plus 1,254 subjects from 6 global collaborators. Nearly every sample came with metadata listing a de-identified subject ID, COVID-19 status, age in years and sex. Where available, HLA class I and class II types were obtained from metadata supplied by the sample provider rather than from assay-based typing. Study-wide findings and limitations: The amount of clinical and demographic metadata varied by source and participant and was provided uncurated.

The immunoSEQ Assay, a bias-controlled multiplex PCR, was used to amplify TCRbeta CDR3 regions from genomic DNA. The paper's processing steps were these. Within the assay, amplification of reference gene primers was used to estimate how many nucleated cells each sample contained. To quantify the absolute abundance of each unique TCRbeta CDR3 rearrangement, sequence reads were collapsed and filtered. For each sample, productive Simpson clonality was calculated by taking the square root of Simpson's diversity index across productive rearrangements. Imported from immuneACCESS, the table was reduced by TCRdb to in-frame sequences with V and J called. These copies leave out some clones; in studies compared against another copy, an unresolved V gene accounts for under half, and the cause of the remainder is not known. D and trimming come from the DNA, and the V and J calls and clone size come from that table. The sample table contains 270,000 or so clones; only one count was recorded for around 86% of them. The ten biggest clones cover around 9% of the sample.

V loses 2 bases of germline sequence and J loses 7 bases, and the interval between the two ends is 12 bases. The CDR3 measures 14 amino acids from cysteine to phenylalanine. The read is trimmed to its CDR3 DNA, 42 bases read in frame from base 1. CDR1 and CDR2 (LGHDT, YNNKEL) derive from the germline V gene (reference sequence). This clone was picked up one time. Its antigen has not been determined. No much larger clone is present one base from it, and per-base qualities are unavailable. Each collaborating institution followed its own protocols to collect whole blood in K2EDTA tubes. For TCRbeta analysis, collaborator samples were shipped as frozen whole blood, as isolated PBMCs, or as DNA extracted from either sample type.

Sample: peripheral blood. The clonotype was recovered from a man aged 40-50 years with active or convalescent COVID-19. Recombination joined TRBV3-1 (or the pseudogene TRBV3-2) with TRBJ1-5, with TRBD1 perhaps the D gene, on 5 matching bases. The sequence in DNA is TGTGCCAGCAGCCAAAGCAGGGTTCGACAGCCCCAGCATTTT. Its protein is CASSQSRVRQPQHF.